This is a list of T cell receptor beta chains from one sample in a study of cytomegalovirus exposure and HLA in healthy donors. Profiling relied on immunoSEQ multiplex PCR, and the TCRdb table lists in-frame clones only, not all of them. The data hold under 400,000 clones, with nearly 90% observed a single time. Sample: PBMCs. Every receptor here comes from a young man in good health and CMV-seronegative. The CDR3 runs from the conserved cysteine through the conserved F or W. The order of the fields is clone size, D gene, J gene, V gene, CDR3 DNA, CDR3 protein. D genes are given only for firm matches. Size tells how often a clone was seen (once, few, many) or the class of an expanded clone, and some rows leave it out.

size: .; D: .; J: TRBJ1-2; V: TRBV5-1; DNA: TGCGCCAGCAGCTTGGACGGGTCTAACTATGGCTACACCTTC; CDR3: CASSLDGSNYGYTF
size: .; D: TRBD1; J: TRBJ1-1; V: TRBV29-1; DNA: TGCAGCGCTGCGACAGGGGGCAACACTGAAGCTTTCTTT; CDR3: CSAATGGNTEAFF
size: few; D: TRBD2; J: TRBJ2-7; V: TRBV18; DNA: TGTGCCAGCTCACTCCCGGGAGGGGGCTACGAGCAGTACTTC; CDR3: CASSLPGGGYEQYF
size: .; D: .; J: TRBJ2-7; V: TRBV7-2; DNA: TGTGCCAGCAGCTTTTTGGGCCGATACTACGAGCAGTACTTC; CDR3: CASSFLGRYYEQYF
size: .; D: .; J: TRBJ2-7; V: TRBV19; DNA: TGTGCCAGTAGTATCGCGAAGGGGGATGGGTACGAGCAGTACTTC; CDR3: CASSIAKGDGYEQYF
size: .; D: .; J: TRBJ2-1; V: TRBV20-1; DNA: TGCAGTGCGGAGGGGCACAATGAGCAGTTCTTC; CDR3: CSAEGHNEQFF
size: .; D: .; J: TRBJ2-1; V: TRBV27; DNA: TGTGCCAGCAGTTTATCCCCGGGACTGCTCTACAATGAGCAGTTCTTC; CDR3: CASSLSPGLLYNEQFF
size: .; D: .; J: TRBJ2-7; V: TRBV27; DNA: TGTGCCAGTCGTGGACAGTACTCCTACGAGCAGTACTTC; CDR3: CASRGQYSYEQYF
size: few; D: .; J: TRBJ2-7; V: TRBV2; DNA: TGTGCCAGCAGTGGCGGGGTTCGGTACGAGCAGTACTTC; CDR3: CASSGGVRYEQYF
size: .; D: .; J: TRBJ1-1; V: TRBV20-1; DNA: TGCAGTGCGCGGCTTAACACTGAAGCTTTCTTT; CDR3: CSARLNTEAFF
size: .; D: .; J: TRBJ2-1; V: TRBV9; DNA: TGTGCCAGCAGCCCTCATGGGCTCTTC; CDR3: CASSPHGLF
size: .; D: .; J: TRBJ2-1; V: TRBV19; DNA: TGTGCCAGTAGTATAGAACAGGTAACCTACAATGAGCAGTTCTTC; CDR3: CASSIEQVTYNEQFF
size: .; D: .; J: TRBJ2-5; V: TRBV5-1; DNA: TGCGCCAGCAGCGTCGGGACACAGTTTGGAGAGACCCAGTACTTC; CDR3: CASSVGTQFGETQYF
size: .; D: TRBD2; J: TRBJ2-5; V: TRBV6-5; DNA: TGTGCCAGCACTCGGGGGGGCGGGCAAGAGACCCAGTACTTC; CDR3: CASTRGGGQETQYF
size: .; D: .; J: TRBJ1-1; V: TRBV27; DNA: TGTGCCAGCAGTTCACCGGGTAGTGAAGCTTTCTTT; CDR3: CASSSPGSEAFF
size: few; D: .; J: TRBJ1-2; V: TRBV4-3; DNA: TGCGCCAGCAGCCAAGACCGGGGAAACTATGGCTACACCTTC; CDR3: CASSQDRGNYGYTF
size: .; D: TRBD1; J: TRBJ2-7; V: TRBV19; DNA: TGTGCCAGTAGTGTTTCCGGGACAGGAGACTACGAGCAGTACTTC; CDR3: CASSVSGTGDYEQYF
size: .; D: TRBD1; J: TRBJ2-4; V: TRBV2; DNA: TGTGCCAGCAGTGAACTTCGGCAGGGGGCGTCCAAAAACATTCAGTACTTC; CDR3: CASSELRQGASKNIQYF
size: .; D: .; J: TRBJ1-2; V: TRBV5-1; DNA: TGCGCCAGCAGCGTGGACAGCCGCTACACCTTC; CDR3: CASSVDSRYTF
size: once; D: .; J: TRBJ1-5; V: TRBV5-6; DNA: TGTGCCAGCAGCTTGTACGGACTGGTCCCCCAGCCCCAGCATTTT; CDR3: CASSLYGLVPQPQHF
size: .; D: .; J: TRBJ2-7; V: TRBV4-3; DNA: TGCGCCAGCAGCCAAGTATCGGGAACCCACTACGAGCAGTACTTC; CDR3: CASSQVSGTHYEQYF
size: .; D: TRBD1; J: TRBJ2-5; V: TRBV6-5; DNA: TGTGCCAGCAGTTCCAGGGGGTACCAAGAGACCCAGTACTTC; CDR3: CASSSRGYQETQYF
size: once; D: .; J: TRBJ1-3; V: TRBV18; DNA: TGTGCCAGCTCGCCCATTGAAGTGGAGGGAAACACCATATATTTT; CDR3: CASSPIEVEGNTIYF
size: .; D: TRBD1; J: TRBJ2-1; V: TRBV5-1; DNA: TGCGCCAGCAGCTCCGGACAGGCATACTACAATGAGCAGTTCTTC; CDR3: CASSSGQAYYNEQFF
size: .; D: TRBD1; J: TRBJ1-2; V: TRBV5-1; DNA: TGCGCCAGCAGCCTACAGGGGAACTATGGCTACACCTTC; CDR3: CASSLQGNYGYTF
size: .; D: TRBD2; J: TRBJ2-1; V: TRBV7-6; DNA: TGTGCCAGCAGCTTAAGACTAGCGGGGGCCTACAATGAGCAGTTCTTC; CDR3: CASSLRLAGAYNEQFF
size: .; D: TRBD1; J: TRBJ2-7; V: TRBV7-8; DNA: TGTGCCAGCAGCATAAGTCTGGGACAGGGGGAGTACGAGCAGTACTTC; CDR3: CASSISLGQGEYEQYF
size: .; D: .; J: TRBJ2-7; V: TRBV11-3; DNA: TGTGCCAGCAGCATCGGGGGCGAGCAGTACTTC; CDR3: CASSIGGEQYF
size: .; D: TRBD1; J: TRBJ2-7; V: TRBV7-9; DNA: TGTGCCAGCAGCTCCCATTTCGGACAGGGTGCCTCCTACGAGCAGTACTTC; CDR3: CASSSHFGQGASYEQYF
size: .; D: .; J: TRBJ1-5; V: TRBV25-1; DNA: TGTGCCAGCAGTGTAGGGGATCCCGATCAGCCCCAGCATTTT; CDR3: CASSVGDPDQPQHF
size: .; D: TRBD1; J: TRBJ2-7; V: TRBV25-1; DNA: TGTGCCAGCAGTGATAGCCGGGACAGAAGCGACGAGCAGTACTTC; CDR3: CASSDSRDRSDEQYF
size: .; D: .; J: TRBJ2-3; V: TRBV7-9; DNA: TGTGCCAGCAGCTTACGGTCTGAGGGCACAGATACGCAGTATTTT; CDR3: CASSLRSEGTDTQYF
size: .; D: .; J: TRBJ2-3; V: TRBV19; DNA: TGTGCCAGCACCAGGAGGGGGGGCGTTGAAGATACGCAGTATTTT; CDR3: CASTRRGGVEDTQYF
size: .; D: TRBD1; J: TRBJ1-2; V: TRBV5-4; DNA: TGTGCCAGCAGCTTACCGGGACAGGACACCTATGGCTACACCTTC; CDR3: CASSLPGQDTYGYTF
size: .; D: .; J: TRBJ2-7; V: TRBV4-3; DNA: TGCGCCAGCAGCCCCAGTGGGGGGGCGGGGGCCTACGAGCAGTACTTC; CDR3: CASSPSGGAGAYEQYF
size: .; D: .; J: TRBJ1-1; V: TRBV7-9; DNA: TGTGCCAGCAGCTCAGAGGGATATCTGAACACTGAAGCTTTCTTT; CDR3: CASSSEGYLNTEAFF
size: once; D: .; J: TRBJ1-4; V: TRBV5-4; DNA: TGTGCCAGCAGCTCAGGGGTTGCTAATGAAAAACTGTTTTTT; CDR3: CASSSGVANEKLFF
size: .; D: TRBD1; J: TRBJ1-5; V: TRBV6-1; DNA: TGTGCCAGCAGTGAGCCGGACAGGGTCCAGCCCCAGCATTTT; CDR3: CASSEPDRVQPQHF
size: .; D: .; J: TRBJ1-1; V: TRBV28; DNA: TGTGCCAGCAGTTTACCGGGGGGGATCGGTGAAGCTTTCTTT; CDR3: CASSLPGGIGEAFF
size: few; D: .; J: TRBJ2-7; V: TRBV19; DNA: TGTGCCAGTAGTATCGACAGCACTTACGAGCAGTACTTC; CDR3: CASSIDSTYEQYF
size: .; D: TRBD2; J: TRBJ2-1; V: TRBV11-2; DNA: TGTGCCAGCAGCTCCCATTCGGCGATCGCGGGGGGCAGTTACAATGAGCAGTTCTTC; CDR3: CASSSHSAIAGGSYNEQFF
size: .; D: TRBD2; J: TRBJ2-1; V: TRBV19; DNA: TGTGCCAGTAGTATCGACGGGACTAGCGGGGGTAATGAGCAGTTCTTC; CDR3: CASSIDGTSGGNEQFF
size: .; D: .; J: TRBJ1-1; V: TRBV7-2; DNA: TGTGCCAGCAGCTTAGTGAGTCAGGGTACGAACACTGAAGCTTTCTTT; CDR3: CASSLVSQGTNTEAFF
size: .; D: TRBD1; J: TRBJ1-2; V: TRBV28; DNA: TGTGCCAGCAGCTTAGCGGGACAGGGGGGTGGCTACACCTTC; CDR3: CASSLAGQGGGYTF
size: .; D: .; J: TRBJ2-4; V: TRBV19; DNA: TGTGCCAGTAGTCCTTCCCCTTTTGGGGCCCAAAACATTCAGTACTTC; CDR3: CASSPSPFGAQNIQYF
size: .; D: .; J: TRBJ1-2; V: TRBV5-6; DNA: TGTGCCAGCAGCCAACGAAGGGCGGGGAACTATGGCTACACCTTC; CDR3: CASSQRRAGNYGYTF
size: once; D: TRBD1; J: TRBJ2-1; V: TRBV5-1; DNA: TGCGCCAGCAGCTTCTCCGGGACAGGGACCAATGAGCAGTTCTTC; CDR3: CASSFSGTGTNEQFF
size: .; D: TRBD1; J: TRBJ2-7; V: TRBV5-5; DNA: TGTGCCAGCAGACCAAGACAGGGTGGAACTTACGAGCAGTACTTC; CDR3: CASRPRQGGTYEQYF
size: once; D: TRBD1; J: TRBJ1-1; V: TRBV4-3; DNA: TGCGCCAGCAGCCATGTCACAGGGGGGAGTACTGAAGCTTTCTTT; CDR3: CASSHVTGGSTEAFF
size: .; D: .; J: TRBJ1-1; V: TRBV21-1; DNA: TGTGCCAGCAGCAACAAAGGGCTCGACAGGGGACGGATGAACACTGAAGCTTTCTTT; CDR3: CASSNKGLDRGRMNTEAFF
size: .; D: .; J: TRBJ2-1; V: TRBV27; DNA: TGTGCCAGCAGGCCGGGGAATGACAATGAGCAGTTCTTC; CDR3: CASRPGNDNEQFF
size: .; D: .; J: TRBJ1-2; V: TRBV6-1; DNA: TGTGCCAGCAGTACCAGGGGATTCCTTAACTATGGCTACACCTTC; CDR3: CASSTRGFLNYGYTF
size: .; D: .; J: TRBJ2-2; V: TRBV10-1; DNA: TGCGCCAGCAGCGGCGTTAGCGGAACCGGGGAGCTGTTTTTT; CDR3: CASSGVSGTGELFF
size: .; D: TRBD1; J: TRBJ1-6; V: TRBV7-9; DNA: TGTGCCAGCAGGTCGGACAGGGAGAATTCACCCCTCCACTTT; CDR3: CASRSDRENSPLHF
size: .; D: .; J: TRBJ1-1; V: TRBV6-1; DNA: TGTGCCAGCAGTGAATTGGGCAGGAACACTGAAGCTTTCTTT; CDR3: CASSELGRNTEAFF